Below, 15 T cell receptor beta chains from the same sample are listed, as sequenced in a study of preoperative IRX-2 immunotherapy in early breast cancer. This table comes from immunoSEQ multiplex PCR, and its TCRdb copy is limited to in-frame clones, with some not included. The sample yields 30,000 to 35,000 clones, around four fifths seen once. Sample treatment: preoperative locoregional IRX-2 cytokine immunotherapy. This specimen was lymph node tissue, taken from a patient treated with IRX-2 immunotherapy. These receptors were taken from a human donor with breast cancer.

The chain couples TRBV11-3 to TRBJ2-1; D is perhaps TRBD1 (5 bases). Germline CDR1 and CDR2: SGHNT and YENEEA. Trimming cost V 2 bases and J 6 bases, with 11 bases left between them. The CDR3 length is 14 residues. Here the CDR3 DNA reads TGTGCCAGCAGCTTAAGGCAGGGTGTCAATGAGCAGTTCTTC. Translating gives CASSLRQGVNEQFF.

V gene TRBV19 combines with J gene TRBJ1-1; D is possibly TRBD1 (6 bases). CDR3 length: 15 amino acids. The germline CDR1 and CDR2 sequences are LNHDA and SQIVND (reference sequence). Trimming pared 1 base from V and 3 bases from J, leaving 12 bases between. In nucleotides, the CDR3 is TGTGCCAGTAGTATAGTGGGCAGGGGATACACTGAAGCTTTCTTT. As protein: CASSIVGRGYTEAFF.

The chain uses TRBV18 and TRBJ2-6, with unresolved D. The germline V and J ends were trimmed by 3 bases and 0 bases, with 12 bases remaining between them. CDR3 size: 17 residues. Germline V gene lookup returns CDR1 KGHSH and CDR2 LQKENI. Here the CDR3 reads CASSPMFASSGANVLTF. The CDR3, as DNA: TGTGCCAGCTCACCCATGTTCGCCTCCTCTGGGGCCAACGTCCTGACTTTC.

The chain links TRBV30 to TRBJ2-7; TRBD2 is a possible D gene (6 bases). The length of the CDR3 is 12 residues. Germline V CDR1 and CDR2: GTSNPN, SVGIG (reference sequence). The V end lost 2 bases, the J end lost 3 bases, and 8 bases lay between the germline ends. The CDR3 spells CAWSKGGYEQYF. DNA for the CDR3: TGTGCCTGGAGTAAGGGAGGCTACGAGCAGTACTTC.

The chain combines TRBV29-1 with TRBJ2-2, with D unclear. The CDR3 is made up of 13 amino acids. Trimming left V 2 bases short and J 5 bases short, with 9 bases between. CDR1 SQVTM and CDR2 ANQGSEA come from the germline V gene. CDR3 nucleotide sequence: TGCAGCGTTGAAACGGAGACTACCGGGGAGCTGTTTTTT. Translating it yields CSVETETTGELFF.

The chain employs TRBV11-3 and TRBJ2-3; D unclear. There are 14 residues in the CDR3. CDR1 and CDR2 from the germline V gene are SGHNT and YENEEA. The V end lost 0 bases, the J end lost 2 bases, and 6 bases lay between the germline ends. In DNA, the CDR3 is TGTGCCAGCAGCTTAGATGGGTTCACAGATACGCAGTATTTT. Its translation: CASSLDGFTDTQYF.

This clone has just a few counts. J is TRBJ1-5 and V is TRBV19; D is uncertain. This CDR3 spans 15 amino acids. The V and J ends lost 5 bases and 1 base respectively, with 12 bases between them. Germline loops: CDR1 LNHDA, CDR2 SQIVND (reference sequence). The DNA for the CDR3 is TGTGCCAGTAGTTCGACGGCGTACAGCAATCAGCCCCAGCATTTT. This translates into CASSSTAYSNQPQHF.

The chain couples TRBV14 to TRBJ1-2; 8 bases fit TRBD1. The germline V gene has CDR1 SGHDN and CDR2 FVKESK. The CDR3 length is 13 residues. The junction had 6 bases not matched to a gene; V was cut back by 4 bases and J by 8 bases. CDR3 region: CASSPGQGRGYTF. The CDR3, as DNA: TGTGCCAGCAGCCCCGGACAGGGCAGAGGCTACACCTTC.

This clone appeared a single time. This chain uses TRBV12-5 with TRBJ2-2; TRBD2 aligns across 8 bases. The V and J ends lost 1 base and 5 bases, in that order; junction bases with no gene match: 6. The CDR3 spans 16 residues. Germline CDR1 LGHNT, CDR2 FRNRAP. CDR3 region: CASGLALAGGTGELFF. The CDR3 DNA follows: TGTGCTAGTGGTTTGGCCCTAGCGGGTGGGACCGGGGAGCTGTTTTTT.

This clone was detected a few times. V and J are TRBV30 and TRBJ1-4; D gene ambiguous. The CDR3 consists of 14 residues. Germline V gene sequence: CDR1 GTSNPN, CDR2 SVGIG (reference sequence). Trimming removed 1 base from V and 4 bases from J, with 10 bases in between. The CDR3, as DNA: TGTGCCTGGAGTGATCGAGGGCTTAATGAAAAACTGTTTTTT. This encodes CAWSDRGLNEKLFF.

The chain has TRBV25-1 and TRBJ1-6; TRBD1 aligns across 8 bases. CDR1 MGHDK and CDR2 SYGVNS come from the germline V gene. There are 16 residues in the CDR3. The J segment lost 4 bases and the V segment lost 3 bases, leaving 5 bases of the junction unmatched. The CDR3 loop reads CASSDGRTGYNSPLHF. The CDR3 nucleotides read TGTGCCAGCAGTGATGGGAGGACAGGGTATAATTCACCCCTCCACTTT.

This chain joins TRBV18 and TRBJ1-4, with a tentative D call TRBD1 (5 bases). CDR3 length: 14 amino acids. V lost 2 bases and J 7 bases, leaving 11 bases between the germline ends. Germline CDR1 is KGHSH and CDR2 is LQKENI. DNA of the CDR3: TGTGCCAGCTCACCAGTAGGGGCGGGTGAAAAACTGTTTTTT. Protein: CASSPVGAGEKLFF.

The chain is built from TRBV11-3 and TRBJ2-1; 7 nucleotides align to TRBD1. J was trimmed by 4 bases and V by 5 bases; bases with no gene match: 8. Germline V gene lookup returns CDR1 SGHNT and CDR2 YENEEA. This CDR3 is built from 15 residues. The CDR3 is CASSLGQNYYNEQFF. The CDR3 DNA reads TGTGCCAGCAGCCTGGGACAGAATTATTACAATGAGCAGTTCTTC.

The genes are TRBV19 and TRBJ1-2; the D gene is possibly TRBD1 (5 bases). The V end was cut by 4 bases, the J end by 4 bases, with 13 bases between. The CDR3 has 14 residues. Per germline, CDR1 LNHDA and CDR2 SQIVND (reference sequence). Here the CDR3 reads CASSTLDRPYGYTF. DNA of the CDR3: TGTGCCAGTAGTACACTAGACAGACCCTATGGCTACACCTTC.

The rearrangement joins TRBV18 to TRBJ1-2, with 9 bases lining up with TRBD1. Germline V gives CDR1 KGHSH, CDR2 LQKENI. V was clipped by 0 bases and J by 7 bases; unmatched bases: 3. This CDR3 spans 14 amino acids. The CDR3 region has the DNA TGTGCCAGCTCACCACCAGCGGACAGGGGTGGCTACACCTTC. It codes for CASSPPADRGGYTF. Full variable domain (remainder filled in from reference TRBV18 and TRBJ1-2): NAGVMQNPRHLVRRRGQEARLRCSPMKGHSHVYWYRQLPEEGLKFMVYLQKENIIDESGMPKERFSAEFPKEGPSILRIQQVVRGDSAAYFCASSPPADRGGYTFGSGTRLTVV.